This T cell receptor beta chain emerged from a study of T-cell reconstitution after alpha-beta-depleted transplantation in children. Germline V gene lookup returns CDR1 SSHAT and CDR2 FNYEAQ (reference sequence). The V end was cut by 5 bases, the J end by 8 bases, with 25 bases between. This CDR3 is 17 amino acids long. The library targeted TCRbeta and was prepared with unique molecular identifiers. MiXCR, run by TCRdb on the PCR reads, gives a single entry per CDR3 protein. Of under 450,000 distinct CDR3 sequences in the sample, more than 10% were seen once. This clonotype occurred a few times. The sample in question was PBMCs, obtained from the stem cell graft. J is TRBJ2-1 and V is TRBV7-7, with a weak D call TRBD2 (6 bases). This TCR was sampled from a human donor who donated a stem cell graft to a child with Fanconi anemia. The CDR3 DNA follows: TGTGCCAGCAGCCTGTCCTTGTGGGGCGGGGTGGGCCATGAGCAGTTCTTC. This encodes CASSLSLWGGVGHEQFF. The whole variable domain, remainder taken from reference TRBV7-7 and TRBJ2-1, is GAGVSQSPRYKVTKRGQDVTLRCDPISSHATLYWYQQALGQGPEFLTYFNYEAQPDKSGLPSDRFSAERPEGSISTLTIQRTEQRDSAMYRCASSLSLWGGVGHEQFFGPGTRLTVL.